This T cell receptor (beta chain) was sequenced for a study of Ad26.COV2.S vaccination and SARS-CoV-2 variants. The study's findings and limits: Reports say spike-specific CD8+ and CD4+ T cell responses covered substantial breadth after vaccination.

Produced via immunoSEQ multiplex PCR; TCRdb's table is partial and in-frame only. The table has about 480,000 clones, roughly nine tenths seen once. Indicated treatment: around 19 received Ad26.COV2.S at low or high dose, single or two shots; roughly five received placebo; per-sample allocation not given. Following the first vaccine or placebo injection, samples were taken on day 63. Germline assignment: CDR1 SGHDN and CDR2 FVKESK. The CDR3 runs to 15 residues. The trim removed 6 bases at V and 1 base at J, leaving 8 bases unmatched. As regards this clone: Its antigen is not known.

The V call is TRBV14, the J call TRBJ2-5; 7 bases fit TRBD2. The specimen was peripheral blood, collected in a trial of Ad26.COV2.S vaccine versus placebo. This receptor was identified in a person aged 18 to 59 who received the Ad26.COV2.S COVID-19 vaccine or a placebo. The DNA for the CDR3 is TGTGCCAGCAGTTCCTTTCGGGAGGCCCAAGAGACCCAGTACTTC. Protein product: CASSSFREAQETQYF.